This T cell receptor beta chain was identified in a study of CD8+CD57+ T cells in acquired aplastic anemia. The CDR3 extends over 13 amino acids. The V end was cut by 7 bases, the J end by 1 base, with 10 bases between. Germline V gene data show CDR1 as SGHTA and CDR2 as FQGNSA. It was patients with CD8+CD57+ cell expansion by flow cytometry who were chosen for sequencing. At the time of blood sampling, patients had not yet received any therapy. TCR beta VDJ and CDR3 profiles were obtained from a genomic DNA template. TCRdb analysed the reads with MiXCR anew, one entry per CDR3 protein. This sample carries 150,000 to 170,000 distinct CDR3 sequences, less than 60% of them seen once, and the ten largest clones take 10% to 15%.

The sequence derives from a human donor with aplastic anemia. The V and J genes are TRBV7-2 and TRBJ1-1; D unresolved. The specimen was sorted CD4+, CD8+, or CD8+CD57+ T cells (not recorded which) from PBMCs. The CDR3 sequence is CASNYKENTEAFF. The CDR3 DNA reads TGTGCCAGCAATTATAAGGAGAACACTGAAGCTTTCTTT.